Below are 6 T cell receptor beta chains sequenced from a single sample in a study of blood T cell repertoires in COVID-19 (dated by TCRdb to 2020 to 2021). The library came from the immunoSEQ multiplex PCR assay. Imported from immuneACCESS, the table was reduced by TCRdb to in-frame sequences with V and J called. These copies leave out some clones; in studies compared against another copy, an unresolved V gene accounts for under half, and the cause of the remainder is not known. Counted in this sample were under 250,000 clones; 80% to 90% of them appeared once. Of the sample, 2.5% to 3.5% falls within the top ten clones. Specimen: PBMCs or T cells enriched from blood (not recorded which). These receptors were obtained from a woman between 40 and 50 years old who had been exposed to COVID-19.

This chain uses TRBV19 with TRBJ2-1; 9 nucleotides align to TRBD2. Germline V gene data show CDR1 as LNHDA and CDR2 as SQIVND (reference sequence). The CDR3 length is 14 residues. The CDR3 DNA reads as TGTCTCGGTCTGTCGGGACTAGCTGGGGGTGAGCAGTTCTTC. Translated, it gives CLGLSGLAGGEQFF.

The chain is built from TRBV7-6 and TRBJ1-4; 9 positions agree with TRBD1. In germline, CDR1 is SGHVS, CDR2 FNYEAQ. CDR3 size: 16 residues. The junction had 7 bases not matched to a gene; V was cut back by 5 bases and J by 3 bases. In DNA, the CDR3 is TGTGCCAGCAGCCTCGGACAGGGGATATCTAATGAAAAACTGTTTTTT. Translated, it gives CASSLGQGISNEKLFF.

V is TRBV9 and J is TRBJ2-2; the match to TRBD2 covers 10 bases. The junction had 13 bases not matched to a gene; V was cut back by 4 bases and J by 10 bases. CDR1 is SGDLS, CDR2 YYNGEE, per germline. This CDR3 contains 16 residues. The CDR3, as DNA: TGTGCCAGCAGCCCCCGGCTAGCGGGGGCGTCCGTGGAGCTGTTTTTT. This encodes CASSPRLAGASVELFF. Together with reference TRBV9 and TRBJ2-2, the CDR3 gives the full variable domain: DSGVTQTPKHLITATGQRVTLRCSPRSGDLSVYWYQQSLDQGLQFLIQYYNGEERAKGNILERFSAQQFPDLHSELNLSSLELGDSALYFCASSPRLAGASVELFFGEGSRLTVL.

The V and J genes are TRBV5-1 and TRBJ1-4; the D is unclear. This CDR3 has 16 residues. CDR1 and CDR2 (germline): SGHRS, YFSETQ. With 0 bases removed from V and 0 bases from J, the gap between germline ends came to 9 bases. CDR3 bases: TGCGCCAGCAGCTTGGCCGGGGTTGCAACTAATGAAAAACTGTTTTTT. Residues: CASSLAGVATNEKLFF.

As DNA, the CDR3 is TGTGCCAGCAGCATACTGGACAGGGGCCGTCTCCCTGGAAACACCATATATTTT. Its translation is CASSILDRGRLPGNTIYF. The chain couples TRBV5-6 to TRBJ1-3; 9 nucleotides agree with TRBD1. With 4 bases clipped from V and 2 bases from J, the junction kept 13 bases outside the gene matches. The CDR3 is made up of 18 amino acids. Germline assignment: CDR1 SGHDT and CDR2 YYEEEE.

The V call is TRBV18, the J call TRBJ2-2; 13 bases line up with TRBD2. J was trimmed by 2 bases and V by 3 bases; bases with no gene match: 9. The germline V gene encodes CDR1 KGHSH and CDR2 LQKENI. The CDR3 contains 19 residues. CDR3 amino acids: CASSPVGLAGVGNTGELFF. CDR3 nucleotide sequence: TGTGCCAGCTCACCGGTTGGACTAGCGGGAGTGGGAAACACCGGGGAGCTGTTTTTT. The complete variable domain, with remaining parts taken from reference TRBV18 and TRBJ2-2, reads NAGVMQNPRHLVRRRGQEARLRCSPMKGHSHVYWYRQLPEEGLKFMVYLQKENIIDESGMPKERFSAEFPKEGPSILRIQQVVRGDSAAYFCASSPVGLAGVGNTGELFFGEGSRLTVL.